The 19 T cell receptor beta chains presented below share a single source sample, sequenced in a study of immune cell composition in non-small cell lung cancer. Normal lung sampling was at least 3 cm from the tumour, as distant as possible. Assay used: immunoSEQ multiplex PCR; TCRdb lists only in-frame clones, some missing. The sample contains more than 15,000 clones, more than 60% of which appear only once. These data also formed part of another study, on CD4 T cells in lung cancer.

Sequences were obtained from non-adjacent lung tissue. These receptors all come from a human donor with non-small cell lung cancer.

The V call is TRBV7-9, the J call TRBJ1-3; the D gene is possibly TRBD1 (5 bases). V was clipped by 4 bases and J by 3 bases, with 22 bases between them. Germline CDR1 reads SEHNR; CDR2 reads FQNEAQ (reference sequence). This CDR3 is 18 amino acids long. The chain's CDR3 is CASSSGVLDGAIGNTIYF. Written as DNA, the CDR3 is TGTGCCAGCAGCTCCGGGGTCCTGGACGGGGCCATTGGAAACACCATATATTTT.

The V gene is TRBV28, the J gene TRBJ2-1, with D possibly TRBD1 on 6 matching bases. This CDR3 comprises 12 residues. Looked up from germline, CDR1 is MDHEN and CDR2 is SYDVKM. Trimming cost V 10 bases and J 15 bases, with 22 bases left between them. The CDR3 spells CATRTAGTIWFF. In nucleotides, the CDR3 is TGTGCCACAAGGACAGCCGGGACAATTTGGTTCTTC.

The gene calls are TRBV5-1 and TRBJ1-2; weak D call: TRBD1 (6 bases). With 4 bases removed from V and 4 bases from J, the gap between germline ends came to 14 bases. The CDR3 covers 14 residues. The V gene's germline CDR1 is SGHRS and CDR2 YFSETQ. The CDR3 region has the DNA TGCGCCAGCAGCGCCCAAGGACAGCGCTATGGCTACACCTTC. The encoded protein is CASSAQGQRYGYTF.

The V gene is TRBV7-3, the J gene TRBJ2-1; 9 nucleotides match TRBD2. The germline gives CDR1 SGHTA, CDR2 FQGTGA. Trimming at V came to 2 bases and at J to 6 bases, leaving 5 bases not matched to a gene. CDR3 length equals 15 residues. CDR3 protein: CASSLGSGGPNEQFF. The CDR3 bases are TGTGCCAGCAGCTTAGGTAGCGGGGGACCCAATGAGCAGTTCTTC.

The V gene is TRBV23-1, the J gene TRBJ1-2; D unclear. TRBV23-1 is recorded as an ORF, its role being uncertain. This CDR3 contains 18 residues. Trimming pared 4 bases from V and 4 bases from J, leaving 25 bases between. CDR3 in DNA: TGCGCCAGCAGTCCCCCGACCGGTAAGGGATTTTTTAGCTATGGCTACACCTTC. Its translation: CASSPPTGKGFFSYGYTF.

This chain links TRBV15 with TRBJ1-1; tentative D call: TRBD1 (5 bases). Germline CDR1 and CDR2: LNHNV and YYDKDF (reference sequence). The V end lost 4 bases, the J end lost 0 bases, and 9 bases lay between the germline ends. The CDR3 is 14 residues long. CDR3 amino acids: CATSTGALNTEAFF. In DNA form, the CDR3 reads TGTGCCACCAGCACCGGGGCTCTGAACACTGAAGCTTTCTTT. The whole variable domain, filled in from reference TRBV15 and TRBJ1-1, reads DAMVIQNPRYQVTQFGKPVTLSCSQTLNHNVMYWYQQKSSQAPKLLFHYYDKDFNNEADTPDNFQSRRPNTSFCFLDIRSPGLGDTAMYLCATSTGALNTEAFFGQGTRLTVV.

This clone was counted a single time. The V gene is TRBV28, the J gene TRBJ1-2, with 9 bases matching TRBD1. This CDR3 region has 19 residues. V was clipped by 3 bases and J by 0 bases; unmatched bases: 14. In germline, CDR1 is MDHEN, CDR2 SYDVKM. CDR3 loop: CASSLGGTGLNQANYGYTF. The DNA of the CDR3 is TGTGCCAGCAGTTTGGGTGGGACAGGGCTAAACCAAGCTAACTATGGCTACACCTTC.

The chain employs TRBV7-2 and TRBJ1-6; the D is unclear. The CDR3 consists of 13 residues. V dropped 6 bases and J dropped 7 bases, with 10 bases sitting between them. Germline-derived CDR1 and CDR2 are SGHTA and FQGNSA. CDR3 amino acids: CASRSEANSPLHF. CDR3 nucleotides: TGTGCCAGCAGATCAGAAGCCAATTCACCCCTCCACTTT.

The chain is built from TRBV6-6 and TRBJ2-2, with a tentative D call TRBD1 (6 bases). The CDR3 is 14 residues long. CDR1 and CDR2 (germline): MNHNY, SVGAGI (reference sequence). The germline V and J ends were trimmed by 8 bases and 2 bases, with 12 bases remaining between them. The CDR3 DNA is TGTGCCAGCCCTAGGACAGCCAACACCGGGGAGCTGTTTTTT. Amino acids: CASPRTANTGELFF.

The chain has TRBV30 and TRBJ2-2, with D possibly being TRBD2 (6 bases). Germline-derived CDR1 and CDR2 are GTSNPN and SVGIG (reference sequence). V was clipped by 4 bases and J by 1 base, with 13 bases between them. This CDR3 contains 15 residues. Written as DNA, the CDR3 is TGTGCCTGGAACACCCGGGAGTTGAACACCGGGGAGCTGTTTTTT. Its protein product is CAWNTRELNTGELFF.

The chain combines TRBV7-2 with TRBJ1-1, with D tentatively TRBD1 (5 bases). This CDR3 is built from 13 residues. Trimming took 5 bases from V and 7 from J, leaving 14 bases between them. Looked up from germline, CDR1 is SGHTA and CDR2 is FQGNSA. The CDR3 nucleotides read TGTGCCAGCAGCCCATTTTCTAGGGGTGAAGCTTTCTTT. This translates into CASSPFSRGEAFF.

The genes are TRBV2 and TRBJ1-1; 7 nucleotides align to TRBD1. CDR1 and CDR2 from the germline V gene are SNHLY and FYNNEI. V trimming: 6 bases; J trimming: 3 bases; junction bases outside the gene matches: 10. The CDR3 totals 15 residues. This CDR3 reads CASRRRQGTDTEAFF. CDR3 nucleotide sequence: TGTGCCAGCAGAAGAAGACAGGGAACCGACACTGAAGCTTTCTTT.

The rearrangement uses TRBV7-6 and TRBJ2-7, with D maybe TRBD1 (5 bases). This CDR3 has 13 amino acids. Germline V gives CDR1 SGHVS, CDR2 FNYEAQ. Deletions cut 5 bases from V and 4 bases from J, with 12 bases between. CDR3 sequence: CASSGARGYEQYF. The DNA for the CDR3 is TGTGCCAGCAGCGGAGCTAGGGGTTACGAGCAGTACTTC.

The chain joins TRBV7-9 to TRBJ2-1; D not resolved. CDR1 is SEHNR and CDR2 is FQNEAQ in the germline V gene (reference sequence). The CDR3 spans 12 residues. Trimming shortened V by 2 bases and J by 6 bases, and 5 bases separated the two germline ends. CDR3 protein: CASSLSVNEQFF. The CDR3 nucleotides are TGTGCCAGCAGCTTATCCGTCAATGAGCAGTTCTTC.

The rearrangement links TRBV28 to TRBJ2-3; D is undetermined. This CDR3 spans 12 amino acids. Germline V lookup: CDR1 MDHEN, CDR2 SYDVKM. Trimming stripped 1 base from V and 7 bases from J, with 6 bases between. The CDR3, as DNA: TGTGCCAGCAGTTTATACCAGAATACGCAGTATTTT. Its translation is CASSLYQNTQYF.

This chain joins TRBV6-9 and TRBJ1-4, with 7 bases identical to TRBD1. The CDR3 length is 15 residues. V lost 0 bases and J lost 4; bases outside the gene matches: 2. Germline V gene data show CDR1 as MNHGY and CDR2 as SVAAGI. CDR3: CASSYSRQGNEKLFF. CDR3 sequence (DNA): TGTGCCAGCAGTTATTCCCGACAGGGTAATGAAAAACTGTTTTTT.

V and J are TRBV10-3 and TRBJ1-6; TRBD1 matches at 7 bases. The CDR3 length is 15 residues. Germline assignment: CDR1 ENHRY and CDR2 SYGVKD. Germline trimming cut 6 bases from V and 5 bases from J; bases unmatched to any gene: 7. The CDR3 sequence: CAIRDGTVDNSPLHF. The DNA for the CDR3 is TGTGCCATCAGGGACGGGACAGTCGATAATTCACCCCTCCACTTT.

The rearrangement links TRBV20-1 to TRBJ2-7; D is unclear. CDR3 size: 11 residues. Germline CDR1 DFQATT, CDR2 SNEGSKA (reference sequence). Trimming removed 0 bases at V and 4 bases at J, with 4 bases between. CDR3 amino acids: CSARDVYEQYF. The CDR3 DNA sequence: TGCAGTGCTAGAGACGTATACGAGCAGTACTTC.

This chain joins TRBV5-5 and TRBJ1-2; 7 bases align to TRBD1. V lost 4 bases, J lost 5 bases, and 8 bases stayed unmatched. In germline, CDR1 is SGHKS, CDR2 YYEKEE (reference sequence). The CDR3 extends over 14 amino acids. CDR3 sequence (DNA): TGTGCCAGCAGCCAAGACGGACAGGTTTATGGCTACACCTTC. Its translation is CASSQDGQVYGYTF.